These T cell receptor beta chains were read from a single sample in a study of CD8 T cells in Susac syndrome. TCRdb analysed the immunoSEQ multiplex PCR reads with MiXCR anew, one entry per CDR3 protein. The table includes about 69,000 distinct CDR3 sequences, 85% to 95% detected once. Input material: CD8+ T cells from PBMCs. Receptors were obtained from a human donor in good health. The CDR3 runs from the conserved cysteine through the conserved F or W. Fields, in order: CDR3 protein, CDR3 DNA, CDR3 length, clone size, J gene, D gene, V gene. D genes are given only for firm matches. The size entry is marked missing in some rows and otherwise reads once, few, many or a size class.

CSATGRVRYEQYF TGCAGCGCGACAGGGAGGGTGAGATACGAGCAGTACTTC 13 once TRBJ2-7 . TRBV29-1
CASKSRTIGTGELFF TGCGCCAGCAAAAGCCGGACGATCGGCACCGGGGAGCTGTTTTTT 15 . TRBJ2-2 . TRBV5-1
CSARDSDSYGYTF TGCAGTGCTAGAGATAGCGACTCTTATGGCTACACCTTC 13 . TRBJ1-2 . TRBV20-1
CASSSKAGAPPDTQYF TGTGCCAGCAGCTCCAAAGCGGGGGCCCCGCCAGATACGCAGTATTTT 16 . TRBJ2-3 TRBD2 TRBV7-9
CASSEFWGTGELFF TGTGCCAGCAGTGAATTTTGGGGCACCGGGGAGCTGTTTTTT 14 once TRBJ2-2 . TRBV2
CAWDLNREDEQYF TGTGCCTGGGACCTAAACAGGGAAGACGAGCAGTACTTC 13 . TRBJ2-7 . TRBV30
CASSLGIGANYEQYF TGTGCCAGCAGCTTAGGAATAGGGGCGAACTACGAGCAGTACTTC 15 . TRBJ2-7 . TRBV7-9
CAWLNSEKLFF TGTGCCTGGCTGAATAGTGAAAAACTGTTTTTT 11 . TRBJ1-4 . TRBV30
CASSETGNTEAFF TGTGCCAGCAGCGAAACAGGGAACACTGAAGCTTTCTTT 13 . TRBJ1-1 . TRBV9
CSALQGGSSYNEQFF TGCAGCGCCCTACAGGGAGGGAGCTCCTACAATGAGCAGTTCTTC 15 . TRBJ2-1 . TRBV29-1
CASRDSRASYNEQFF TGCGCCAGCAGGGACTCTAGGGCCTCCTACAATGAGCAGTTCTTC 15 . TRBJ2-1 . TRBV4-3
CSVEDLLEGMKVGDTQYF TGCAGCGTTGAAGATCTTCTAGAGGGGATGAAGGTAGGAGATACGCAGTATTTT 18 . TRBJ2-3 . TRBV29-1
CASSHRGVEAFF TGTGCCAGCAGCCACCGAGGGGTTGAAGCTTTCTTT 12 . TRBJ1-1 . TRBV7-2
CASSFRGETYNEQLF TGCGCCAGCAGCTTTCGCGGGGAGACTTACAATGAGCAGCTCTTC 15 . TRBJ2-1 . TRBV5-1
CASSVTEQETQYF TGTGCCAGCAGCGTAACAGAACAAGAGACCCAGTACTTC 13 . TRBJ2-5 . TRBV7-9
CASSLDLRDEQYF TGTGCCAGCAGCTTAGATTTACGGGACGAGCAGTACTTC 13 . TRBJ2-7 . TRBV11-2
CASSDRLLGSNTGELFF TGTGCCAGCAGCGACCGACTGCTTGGCTCGAACACCGGGGAGCTGTTTTTT 17 . TRBJ2-2 . TRBV5-6
CASSLVLAGQETQYF TGTGCCAGCAGCTTAGTCTTGGCAGGCCAAGAGACCCAGTACTTC 15 . TRBJ2-5 . TRBV7-9
CAWSVNRGRNGANVLTF TGTGCCTGGAGTGTAAATCGGGGAAGGAATGGGGCCAACGTCCTGACTTTC 17 . TRBJ2-6 . TRBV30
CASGLVGRDTGELFF TGTGCTAGTGGTTTGGTGGGTCGGGACACCGGGGAGCTGTTTTTT 15 . TRBJ2-2 . TRBV12-5
CASSVGSTDTQYF TGTGCCAGTAGTGTGGGGAGCACAGATACGCAGTATTTT 13 . TRBJ2-3 . TRBV19
CASSEGHLAKNIQYF TGCGCCAGCAGCGAGGGACACCTAGCCAAAAACATTCAGTACTTC 15 . TRBJ2-4 . TRBV5-1
CASSFITSPQETQYF TGCGCCAGCAGCTTTATAACCTCCCCCCAAGAGACCCAGTACTTC 15 . TRBJ2-5 . TRBV5-1
CASSLGTGQETQYF TGTGCCAGCAGTTTAGGAACAGGGCAAGAGACCCAGTACTTC 14 . TRBJ2-5 . TRBV12-3/TRBV12-4
CASREELSRGNEQFF TGTGCCAGCAGAGAAGAGTTGTCCAGGGGCAATGAGCAGTTCTTC 15 . TRBJ2-1 . TRBV28
CASSGTSGEGTQYF TGTGCCAGCAGCGGGACTAGCGGCGAGGGGACCCAGTACTTC 14 . TRBJ2-5 TRBD2 TRBV2
CASGRKESGGTEAFF TGTGCCAGCGGTCGAAAGGAGTCGGGAGGAACTGAAGCTTTCTTT 15 . TRBJ1-1 . TRBV6-1
CSVEDLRPGGQETQYF TGCAGCGTTGAAGATCTGAGGCCGGGGGGCCAAGAGACCCAGTACTTC 16 . TRBJ2-5 TRBD2 TRBV29-1
CASRAADNTGELFF TGCGCCAGCAGGGCAGCAGACAACACCGGGGAGCTGTTTTTT 14 . TRBJ2-2 . TRBV5-1
CASSPTRTNEQYF TGTGCCAGCAGTCCCACTAGGACGAACGAGCAGTACTTC 13 . TRBJ2-7 . TRBV12-3/TRBV12-4
CASKVKREGPDGYTF TGTGCCAGCAAAGTCAAGAGGGAAGGTCCCGACGGCTACACCTTC 15 . TRBJ1-2 . TRBV27
CASSMLAGGPNEQFF TGTGCCAGTAGTATGTTAGCGGGGGGGCCGAATGAGCAGTTCTTC 15 . TRBJ2-1 TRBD2 TRBV19
CASSLPGARGSYEQYF TGTGCCAGCAGCTTACCTGGGGCTAGAGGTTCCTACGAGCAGTACTTC 16 once TRBJ2-7 . TRBV7-9
CSVTLARGTPEQYF TGCAGCGTTACGCTCGCCCGGGGAACACCCGAGCAGTACTTC 14 . TRBJ2-7 . TRBV29-1
CASSRYRNTEAFF TGTGCCAGCAGTCGTTACAGGAACACTGAAGCTTTCTTT 13 . TRBJ1-1 . TRBV12-3/TRBV12-4
CASSPTGGSSYEQYF TGTGCCAGCTCACCAACAGGGGGTTCGTCCTACGAGCAGTACTTC 15 . TRBJ2-7 TRBD1 TRBV18
CAWSPPGSKGQAFF TGTGCCTGGAGTCCCCCTGGTAGTAAAGGTCAAGCTTTCTTT 14 . TRBJ1-1 . TRBV30
CASSLQGRRETQYF TGTGCCAGCAGCTTGCAAGGGCGCAGGGAGACCCAGTACTTC 14 . TRBJ2-5 . TRBV5-6
CSVEVWGGNTEAFF TGCAGCGTTGAAGTTTGGGGAGGCAACACTGAAGCTTTCTTT 14 . TRBJ1-1 . TRBV29-1
CSVEGDRISYNEQFF TGCAGCGTTGAGGGGGACCGAATCTCCTACAATGAGCAGTTCTTC 15 . TRBJ2-1 . TRBV29-1
CASSQDQASYNEQFF TGTGCCAGCAGCCAAGACCAAGCCTCCTACAATGAGCAGTTCTTC 15 . TRBJ2-1 . TRBV3-1
CASSQDHYQETQYF TGTGCCAGCAGCCAAGATCACTACCAAGAGACCCAGTACTTC 14 . TRBJ2-5 . TRBV3-1
CASSLVPGANYGYTF TGCGCCAGCAGCTTGGTCCCAGGAGCTAACTATGGCTACACCTTC 15 . TRBJ1-2 . TRBV5-1
CASSVERGDWETQYF TGTGCCAGCAGCGTAGAAAGGGGCGATTGGGAGACCCAGTACTTC 15 . TRBJ2-5 . TRBV9
CASSTRTQGQYF TGTGCCAGCAGCACGCGGACTCAGGGCCAGTACTTC 12 . TRBJ2-5 . TRBV2
CASSLGTGAQHF TGTGCCAGCAGTTTAGGGACAGGGGCCCAGCATTTT 12 . TRBJ1-5 TRBD1 TRBV12-3/TRBV12-4
CASSPLVGPLVEAFF TGTGCCAGCAGCCCCTTAGTGGGGCCACTGGTTGAAGCTTTCTTT 15 . TRBJ1-1 . TRBV7-9
CASSLGPGAYEQYF TGTGCCAGCAGCCTCGGGCCGGGCGCGTACGAGCAGTACTTC 14 . TRBJ2-7 . TRBV5-6
CAWSAPPRRSGDTDTQYF TGTGCCTGGAGTGCACCCCCCCGACGGAGCGGGGACACAGATACGCAGTATTTT 18 . TRBJ2-3 TRBD2 TRBV30
CASSVERAGELFF TGTGCCAGCAGCGTAGAAAGAGCCGGGGAGCTGTTTTTT 13 . TRBJ2-2 . TRBV9
CSVLWDNYAYGYTF TGCAGCGTTCTATGGGACAACTATGCGTACGGCTACACCTTC 14 . TRBJ1-2 . TRBV29-1
CASSPSGGDQPQHF TGCGCCAGCAGCCCCTCAGGGGGCGATCAGCCCCAGCATTTT 14 . TRBJ1-5 TRBD1 TRBV5-1
CASSDPGQGANEQFF TGTGCCAGCAGCGACCCGGGACAGGGGGCGAATGAGCAGTTCTTC 15 . TRBJ2-1 TRBD1 TRBV9